The 6 T cell receptor beta chains below come from one sample, sequenced in a study of blood T cells in healthy people across ages (dated by TCRdb to the mid-2010s). The library was made by 5' RACE. Reads for this sample came from an Illumina HiSeq 2500. A second PCR of about 7 to 12 cycles was run with a J-beta primer mix and a sample-barcoded 5' primer. TCRdb handled the public reads itself, with Q25 trimming in fastp and clone calling in MiXCR, and kept productive beta chains. Duplicate CDR3 protein sequences are folded into a single record with the most common DNA and genes. The sample table records about 1.8 million distinct CDR3 sequences; roughly 49% of these occur just once. The ten largest clones represent roughly 2% of the sample. Sequences were obtained from blood. The receptors here all came from a woman between 40 and 50 years old in good health.

This clonotype was observed a few times. V gene TRBV6-5 combines with J gene TRBJ2-4; perhaps D is TRBD1 or TRBD2 (6 bases each). The CDR3 is 14 amino acids. Deletions cut 0 bases from V and 7 bases from J, with 10 bases between. Germline loops: CDR1 MNHEY, CDR2 SVGAGI. The CDR3, as DNA: TGTGCCAGCAGTTACTCTCCGGGGGCGAACATTCAGTACTTC. It is translated as CASSYSPGANIQYF.

The chain uses TRBV12-3 or TRBV12-4 and TRBJ2-3, with 9 bases aligning to TRBD2. Trimming at V came to 8 bases and at J to 4 bases, leaving 13 bases not matched to a gene. CDR3 length: 16 amino acids. The CDR3 here is CASAMGRGGVPDTQYF. CDR3 in DNA: TGTGCCAGCGCGATGGGGCGGGGGGGGGTCCCAGATACGCAGTATTTT.

The chain has TRBV7-2 and TRBJ2-5; D may be TRBD1 (6 bases). The germline V gene encodes CDR1 SGHTA and CDR2 FQGNSA. This CDR3 has 14 residues. Between the trimmed V and J ends, which lost 4 bases and 4 bases, there was a span of 13 bases. The CDR3 is CASSSTTGGETQYF. The CDR3 DNA reads TGTGCCAGCAGCTCGACGACAGGAGGAGAGACCCAGTACTTC.

The DNA of the CDR3 is TGTGCCAGCAGCCCCTTACGAGCGGGGGTCACAGATACGCAGTATTTT. Amino acid sequence: CASSPLRAGVTDTQYF. V is TRBV6-5 and J is TRBJ2-3; 8 bases agree with TRBD2. V shed 6 bases, J shed 2 bases, and the junction held 10 bases outside the gene matches. Germline V gene lookup returns CDR1 MNHEY and CDR2 SVGAGI. The CDR3 is made up of 16 amino acids.

There are a few counts of this clonotype. The CDR3: CASSFASGGRKEQFF. CDR3 nucleotide sequence: TGTGCCAGCAGTTTCGCTAGCGGGGGGAGGAAGGAGCAGTTCTTC. This chain connects TRBV28 to TRBJ2-1; 11 bases are shared with TRBD2. V was pared by 3 bases and J by 10 bases, with 8 bases of the junction left unmatched. Looked up from germline, CDR1 is MDHEN and CDR2 is SYDVKM. This CDR3 comprises 15 residues.

The CDR3 bases are TGCAGCGCCTTAGGCAGCCGTGGTGGCTACACCTTC. Protein: CSALGSRGGYTF. This chain joins TRBV20-1 and TRBJ1-2; D is undetermined. Per the germline V gene, CDR1 is DFQATT and CDR2 is SNEGSKA (reference sequence). CDR3 length: 12 residues.